The 15 T cell receptor beta chains below were found in one sample sequenced in a study of PD-1 blockade in classical Hodgkin lymphoma. Specified time point: cycle 4 day 1 (C4D1), after more than five weeks of nivolumab. Autologous stem cell transplantation was followed by relapse in every patient, and brentuximab vedotin exposure varied. The table came from immunoSEQ multiplex PCR; TCRdb's copy has only in-frame clones and leaves some out. Among some 33,000 clones listed, 81% were seen once. This specimen consisted of peripheral blood mononuclear cells (PBMCs), obtained before the fourth cycle of nivolumab. These receptors were collected from a human donor with classical Hodgkin lymphoma.

The genes are TRBV6-1 and TRBJ2-1, with 9 bases that match TRBD1. V was pared by 7 bases and J by 7 bases, with 5 bases of the junction left unmatched. Germline V lookup: CDR1 MNHNS, CDR2 SASEGT. The CDR3 contains 13 residues. The CDR3 DNA reads TGTGCCAGCACCGGGACAGGGTTGAATGAGCAGTTCTTC. Its protein is CASTGTGLNEQFF.

The genes are TRBV25-1 and TRBJ1-1; 9 bases agree with TRBD1. The junction had 5 bases not matched to a gene; V was cut back by 7 bases and J by 5 bases. The CDR3 loop spans 13 amino acids. CDR1 is MGHDK, CDR2 SYGVNS, per germline. The CDR3 DNA is TGTGCCAGCACACAGGGGGCGAAGACTGAAGCTTTCTTT. Translating gives CASTQGAKTEAFF.

This clone was seen a few times. The gene calls are TRBV7-2 and TRBJ1-2; 12 nucleotides agree with TRBD1. With 5 bases clipped from V and 7 bases from J, the junction kept 8 bases outside the gene matches. This CDR3 has 15 residues. Germline loops: CDR1 SGHTA, CDR2 FQGNSA. The CDR3 DNA reads as TGTGCCAGCAGCGTTGGGACAGGGGGCGCGGGTGGCTACACCTTC. As protein: CASSVGTGGAGGYTF.

This clone appeared a single time. The chain joins TRBV9 to TRBJ2-5; TRBD1 matches at 9 bases. Losses at the gene ends were 3 bases for V and 5 bases for J; bases not matched to a gene: 8. The V gene's germline CDR1 is SGDLS and CDR2 YYNGEE. The CDR3 sequence is 15 residues long. DNA for the CDR3: TGTGCCAGCAGCGCGACAGGGGGTTGGGGGGAGACCCAGTACTTC. It specifies CASSATGGWGETQYF.

The rearrangement links TRBV28 to TRBJ1-1; weak D call: TRBD1 (6 bases). This CDR3 has 17 amino acids. The germline CDR1 and CDR2 sequences are MDHEN and SYDVKM. With 8 bases removed from V and 7 bases from J, the gap between germline ends came to 29 bases. The DNA of the CDR3 is TGTGCCAGCTATTCTGCTGTCGGTAGTCAGGGGAGCGGTGAAGCTTTCTTT. As protein: CASYSAVGSQGSGEAFF.

The rearrangement links TRBV30 to TRBJ2-1; 14 nucleotides match TRBD2. The CDR3 totals 17 residues. The V segment lost 8 bases and the J segment 4 bases; nucleotides outside the gene matches: 13. Germline values: CDR1 GTSNPN, CDR2 SVGIG (reference sequence). This CDR3 is CALGGTSGRGMYNEQFF. CDR3 sequence (DNA): TGTGCCCTGGGAGGGACTAGCGGGAGAGGAATGTACAATGAGCAGTTCTTC.

The J gene is TRBJ2-2, the V gene TRBV7-9, with D unclear. The CDR3 is 17 residues long. Per the germline V gene, CDR1 is SEHNR and CDR2 is FQNEAQ (reference sequence). V lost 5 bases, J lost 6 bases, and 22 bases lay in between. CDR3 in DNA: TGTGCCAGCAGCCCAAAGCTCTTGGGCCCCGCGGCCGGGGAGCTGTTTTTT. Amino acids: CASSPKLLGPAAGELFF.

V usage is TRBV13 and J usage is TRBJ2-7; D is unresolved. Trimming stripped 6 bases from V and 3 bases from J, with 12 bases between. The CDR3 sequence is 13 residues long. CDR1 and CDR2 from the germline V gene are PRHDT and FYEKMQ (reference sequence). CDR3 DNA sequence: TGTGCCAGCAGACCTCGTGGCCGCTACGAGCAGTACTTC. This sequence encodes CASRPRGRYEQYF.

This clone appeared a few times. The genes are TRBV19 and TRBJ1-6, with a weak D call TRBD1 (5 bases). CDR1 and CDR2 (germline): LNHDA, SQIVND (reference sequence). Trimming took 4 bases from V and 7 from J, leaving 17 bases between them. The CDR3 runs 16 residues. The CDR3, as DNA: TGTGCCAGTAGTAGCCTCGGGACGGGGCAGAATTCACCCCTCCACTTT. The encoded protein is CASSSLGTGQNSPLHF.

This chain links TRBV2 with TRBJ2-2, with TRBD2 matching over 7 bases. There are 16 residues in the CDR3. CDR1 and CDR2 from the germline V gene are SNHLY and FYNNEI. The trim removed 6 bases at V and 1 base at J, leaving 8 bases unmatched. The CDR3 bases are TGTGCCAGCAGGGGCGACAGCGGGGTGAACACCGGGGAGCTGTTTTTT. It translates to CASRGDSGVNTGELFF.

This clone was picked up one time. J is TRBJ2-5 and V is TRBV4-1; maybe TRBD2 (5 bases). CDR1 is MGHRA and CDR2 is YSYEKL in the germline V gene. V dropped 1 base and J dropped 6 bases, with 12 bases sitting between them. This CDR3 region has 14 residues. CDR3 sequence: CASSQGPTGKTQYF. Written as DNA, the CDR3 is TGCGCCAGCAGCCAAGGGCCAACCGGGAAGACCCAGTACTTC.

This chain connects TRBV11-2 to TRBJ1-5, with 8 positions matching TRBD1. The length of the CDR3 is 16 residues. V shed 5 bases and J 0 bases; nucleotides not matched to a gene: 6. The germline V gene has CDR1 SGHAT and CDR2 FQNNGV. DNA for the CDR3: TGTGCCAGCAGCCCGTACGACAGGGGTAGCAATCAGCCCCAGCATTTT. This sequence encodes CASSPYDRGSNQPQHF.

The chain carries TRBV2 and TRBJ2-3; D possibly corresponds to TRBD1 (5 bases). The CDR3 covers 14 residues. V was trimmed by 5 bases and J by 3 bases, leaving 12 bases between them. Germline assignment: CDR1 SNHLY and CDR2 FYNNEI. CDR3 residues: CASSLGVLTDTQYF. CDR3 DNA: TGTGCCAGCAGTCTAGGGGTTCTAACAGATACGCAGTATTTT. The complete variable domain, with remaining parts taken from reference TRBV2 and TRBJ2-3, reads EPEVTQTPSHQVTQMGQEVILRCVPISNHLYFYWYRQILGQKVEFLVSFYNNEISEKSEIFDDQFSVERPDGSNFTLKIRSTKLEDSAMYFCASSLGVLTDTQYFGPGTRLTVL.

J is TRBJ1-2 and V is TRBV5-1; 7 bases align to TRBD1. Trimming cost V 3 bases and J 0 bases; bases outside gene matches: 2. Germline V lookup: CDR1 SGHRS, CDR2 YFSETQ. The CDR3 covers 14 residues. The CDR3 nucleotides read TGCGCCAGCAGCTCGGGGACAGCTAACTATGGCTACACCTTC. This gives the protein CASSSGTANYGYTF. Variable domain in full (rest from reference TRBV5-1 and TRBJ1-2): KAGVTQTPRYLIKTRGQQVTLSCSPISGHRSVSWYQQTPGQGLQFLFEYFSETQRNKGNFPGRFSGRQFSNSRSEMNVSTLELGDSALYLCASSSGTANYGYTFGSGTRLTVV.

This clone has only one observation. Different DNA sequences within this sample yield the same CDR3. This rearrangement joins TRBV28 to TRBJ2-1, with 7 bases that match TRBD1. With V trimmed by 3 bases and J by 4 bases, 0 bases remained unmatched. Germline V gene sequence: CDR1 MDHEN, CDR2 SYDVKM. The CDR3 length is 13 residues. CDR3 DNA: TGTGCCAGCAGTTTGGGACAGTACAATGAGCAGTTCTTC. Protein product: CASSLGQYNEQFF.